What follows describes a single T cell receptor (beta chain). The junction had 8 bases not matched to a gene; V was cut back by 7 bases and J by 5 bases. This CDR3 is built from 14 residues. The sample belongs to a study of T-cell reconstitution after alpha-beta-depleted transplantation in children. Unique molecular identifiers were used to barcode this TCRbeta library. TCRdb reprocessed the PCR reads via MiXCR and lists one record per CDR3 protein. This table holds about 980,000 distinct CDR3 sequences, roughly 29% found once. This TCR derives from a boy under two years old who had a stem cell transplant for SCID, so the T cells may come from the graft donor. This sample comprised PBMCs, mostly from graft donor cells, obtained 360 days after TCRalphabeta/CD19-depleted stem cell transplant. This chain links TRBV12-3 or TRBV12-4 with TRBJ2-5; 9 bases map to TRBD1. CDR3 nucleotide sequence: TGTGCCAGCAACAAACAGGGGGCTACGGAGACCCAGTACTTC. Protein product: CASNKQGATETQYF.